Included here is one T cell receptor beta chain sequence, with context. Its antigen remains unidentified. Both 60 Vbeta primers and 13 Jbeta primers went into the PCR. Sequenced by immunoSEQ multiplex PCR; TCRdb stores in-frame clones only, minus some. This sample yields some 90,000 clones, of which 65% to 85% are seen a single time; around 3% belongs to the top ten. The entry originates in a study of cytomegalovirus exposure and HLA in healthy donors. V was cut by 2 bases and J by 2 bases, with 9 bases left in between. The germline V gene has CDR1 MGHRA and CDR2 YSYEKL. This CDR3 comprises 14 residues. Study conclusions and caveats: Whilst most TCR sequences proved rare, a subset of public TCRs occurred across many donors.

The source is a man aged 30 to 39 in good health and CMV-seronegative. The chain joins TRBV4-1 to TRBJ1-1, with a weak D call TRBD1 (5 bases). Sequenced material: PBMCs. The CDR3 sequence: CASSQWGLNTEAFF. The CDR3 DNA reads as TGCGCCAGCAGCCAATGGGGCTTAAACACTGAAGCTTTCTTT.